This T cell receptor beta chain is from a study of T cell responses to AZD1222 COVID-19 vaccine. Germline lookup yields CDR1 GTSNPN and CDR2 SVGIG (reference sequence). The CDR3 sequence is 13 residues long. Some clones are missing from TCRdb's copy, which holds only in-frame ones; the method was immunoSEQ multiplex PCR. This sample has about 120,000 clones, with 88% found just once. Points on this clone: A read error may account for a junction end that differs from germline.

Sequencing was performed on peripheral blood, taken on day 0 of MenACWY control vaccination. This clonotype was obtained from an adult in good health. The J gene is TRBJ2-1, the V gene TRBV30; 14 nucleotides match TRBD2. CDR3 bases: TGTGCCTGGAGTGGGGGACTAGCGGGAGAGCCAGTCTTC. Translated: CAWSGGLAGEPVF.